Detailed here is one T cell receptor (beta chain). The CDR3 sequence is 15 residues long. This specimen belongs to a study of shared clonotypes between healthy human individuals. The repertoire was sequenced with immunoSEQ multiplex PCR; TCRdb's copy has only in-frame clones and lacks some. The table records about 2.4 million clones, roughly 92% of them present only once. The source is a man younger than 30 in good health. The chain couples TRBV21-1 to TRBJ2-7; the tabulated D call, TRBD2, remains unverified against the DNA. TRBV21-1 is deemed a pseudogene. Sample: naive CD4+ T cells sorted from blood. Described subset: CD45RA+ positively selected. The CDR3 sequence is CASSTEFWSSYEQYF. The DNA of the CDR3 is TGTGCCAGCAGCACTGAATTTTGGAGCTCCTACGAGCAGTACTTC.